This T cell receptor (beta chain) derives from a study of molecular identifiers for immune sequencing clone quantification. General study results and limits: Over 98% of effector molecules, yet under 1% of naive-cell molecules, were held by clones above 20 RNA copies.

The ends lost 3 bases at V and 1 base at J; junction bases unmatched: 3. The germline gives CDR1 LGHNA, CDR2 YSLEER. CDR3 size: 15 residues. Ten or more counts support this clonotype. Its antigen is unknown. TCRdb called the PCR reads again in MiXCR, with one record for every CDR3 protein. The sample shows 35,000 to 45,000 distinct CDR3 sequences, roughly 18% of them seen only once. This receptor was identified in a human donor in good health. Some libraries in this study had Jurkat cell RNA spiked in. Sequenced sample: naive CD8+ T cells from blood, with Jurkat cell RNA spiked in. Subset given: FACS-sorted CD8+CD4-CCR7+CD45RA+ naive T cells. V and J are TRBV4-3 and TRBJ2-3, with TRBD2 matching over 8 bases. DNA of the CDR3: TGCGCCAGCAGCCAGGAAGCGGGAGGCACAGATACGCAGTATTTT. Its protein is CASSQEAGGTDTQYF.